This T cell receptor beta chain was captured in a study of blood T cell repertoires in COVID-19. Study background: Sites across the United States, Italy and Spain contributed samples from acute and convalescent COVID-19. In each case, the material was cDNA or gDNA derived from T cells, B-cell-depleted T cells, or PBMCs.

It was during active infection that Seattle patients were enrolled and then longitudinally followed. This clone came up once. In the authors' methods: By means of reference gene primer amplification, nucleated cell counts were estimated. Method: immunoSEQ multiplex PCR; TCRdb's copy keeps in-frame clones and lacks some. From that table come the V and J calls and clone size; the DNA was used to work out D and trimming. The table includes 250,000 to 300,000 clones, 80% to 90% detected once. CDR1 and CDR2 from the germline V gene are GTSNPN and SVGIG (reference sequence). The V end was cut by 4 bases, the J end by 2 bases, with 10 bases between. The CDR3 spans 13 residues.

The genes are TRBV30 and TRBJ2-3, with D unresolved. The sequenced material came from peripheral blood. The sequence was collected from a woman in her seventies with COVID-19, enrolled during active disease. This chain's CDR3 is CAWKSQATDTQYF. The CDR3 DNA reads TGTGCCTGGAAATCCCAGGCCACAGATACGCAGTATTTT. Complete variable domain (other parts from reference TRBV30 and TRBJ2-3): SQTIHQWPATLVQPVGSPLSLECTVEGTSNPNLYWYRQAAGRGLQLLFYSVGIGQISSEVPQNLSASRPQDRQFILSSKKLLLSDSGFYLCAWKSQATDTQYFGPGTRLTVL.